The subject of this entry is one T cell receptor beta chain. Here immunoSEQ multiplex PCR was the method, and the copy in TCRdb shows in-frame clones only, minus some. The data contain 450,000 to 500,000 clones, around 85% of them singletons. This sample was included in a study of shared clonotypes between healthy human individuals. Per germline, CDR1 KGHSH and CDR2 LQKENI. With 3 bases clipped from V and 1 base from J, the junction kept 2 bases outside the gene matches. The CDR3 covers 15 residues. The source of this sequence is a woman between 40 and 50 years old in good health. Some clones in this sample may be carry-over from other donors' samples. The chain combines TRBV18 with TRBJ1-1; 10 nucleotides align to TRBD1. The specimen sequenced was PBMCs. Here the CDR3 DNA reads TGTGCCAGCTCACCCCGGACAGGGGGGAACACTGAAGCTTTCTTT. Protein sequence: CASSPRTGGNTEAFF.